The T cell receptor (beta chain) described here comes from a study of T cells in Graves' hyperthyroidism and ophthalmopathy. CDR1 and CDR2 (germline): MDHEN, SYDVKM. The CDR3 totals 16 residues. Trimming at V came to 0 bases and at J to 0 bases, leaving 4 bases not matched to a gene. Template material for amplifying TCR beta CDR3 regions consisted of RNA transcripts. TCR CDR3 regions were first amplified by RT-PCR with HTBI primers. TCRdb passed the multiplex PCR reads through MiXCR, listing each CDR3 protein once. The profile covers 350,000 or so distinct CDR3 sequences, with 18% appearing a single time and roughly a sixth taken by the ten largest.

This receptor was obtained from a woman in her thirties or forties with Graves' ophthalmopathy. The sequencing sample was made of blood. The chain joins TRBV28 to TRBJ1-1, with 7 bases identical to TRBD1. CDR3 amino acids: CASSLWGQLLNTEAFF. The CDR3 nucleotides are TGTGCCAGCAGTTTATGGGGACAGCTCTTGAACACTGAAGCTTTCTTT.